The rows below give T cell receptor beta chains drawn from one sample of a study of STAT5B mutations in CD4+ large granular lymphocyte leukemia. Clones were sequenced by immunoSEQ multiplex PCR, and TCRdb holds only the in-frame ones, with some missing. This sample carries about 25,000 clones, under 90% of them seen once, and the ten largest clones take 0.3% to 0.4%. Source material: CD4+ T cells from blood buffy coats. Receptors were obtained from a human donor in good health. Both conserved end residues are part of each CDR3. The D gene is left open where the match is weak. Rows give clone size only sometimes, using once, few, many, or a class for an expanded clone.

.,TRBJ1-1,TRBV10-3,TRBD1,TGTGCCATCAACGGACAGGGCCGGAACACTGAAGCTTTCTTT,CAINGQGRNTEAFF
.,TRBJ1-5,TRBV29-1,.,TGCAGCGTTTCGGGGGGCAGGAGCAATCAGCCCCAGCATTTT,CSVSGGRSNQPQHF
.,TRBJ2-1,TRBV14,.,TGTGCCAGCAGCTACACTCTACAGGGTACGAGGCAGTTCTTC,CASSYTLQGTRQFF
.,TRBJ2-3,TRBV25-1,TRBD2,TGTGCCAGCACCTTAGCGGGAGGTGTGGATACGCAGTATTTT,CASTLAGGVDTQYF
.,TRBJ2-1,TRBV25-1,TRBD2,TGTGCCAGCAGCACATCGAGCGGGGTAAGCTCCTACAATGAGCAGTTCTTC,CASSTSSGVSSYNEQFF
.,TRBJ2-1,TRBV5-1,TRBD1,TGCGCCAGCAGCTTGTATGGGACAGGGGCCAATGAGCAGTTCTTC,CASSLYGTGANEQFF
.,TRBJ2-3,TRBV18,.,TGTGCCAGCTCACCACCTGGGGGTACGCAGTATTTT,CASSPPGGTQYF
.,TRBJ2-5,TRBV28,TRBD2,TGTGCCAGCAGTTCCGATACGCGACTAGCGGGGGGTGAAGAGACCCAGTACTTC,CASSSDTRLAGGEETQYF
.,TRBJ2-5,TRBV7-9,TRBD2,TGTGCCAGCAGTCCCGGGACTAGCGGGAAGGGTACAGAGACCCAGTACTTC,CASSPGTSGKGTETQYF
few,TRBJ2-7,TRBV9,TRBD1,TGTGCCAGCAGCGCGCGGACAGGGCCCACCTACGAGCAGTACTTC,CASSARTGPTYEQYF
.,TRBJ1-4,TRBV11-2,TRBD1,TGTGCCAGCAGCCCCAGTGGGATTGAAGGGGGCGTTAATGAAAAACTGTTTTTT,CASSPSGIEGGVNEKLFF
.,TRBJ1-2,TRBV4-1,.,TGCGCCAGCAGCCAAGATCAAGGTTTAGTAAGACGAAACTATGGCTACACCTTC,CASSQDQGLVRRNYGYTF
.,TRBJ1-2,TRBV18,TRBD1,TGTGCCAGCTCAACCGGGACAGTGGGCTATGGCTACACCTTC,CASSTGTVGYGYTF
.,TRBJ2-3,TRBV4-2,.,TGTGCCAGTAGCGCTTCTAGTGTCGGGGGTTGGGATACGCAGTATTTT,CASSASSVGGWDTQYF
.,TRBJ2-7,TRBV6-1,.,TGTGCCAGCTTAGTGGGCGGCGCGAGCTCCTACGAGCAGTACTTC,CASLVGGASSYEQYF
.,TRBJ1-2,TRBV7-2,.,TGTGCCAGCAGTCCCGGGACCGACTATGGCTACACCTTC,CASSPGTDYGYTF
.,TRBJ2-2,TRBV19,.,TGTGCCAGTAGGGGGTTAGGGAACACCGGGGAGCTGTTTTTT,CASRGLGNTGELFF
.,TRBJ1-6,TRBV7-9,.,TGTGCCAGCAGCTTAGTATACAGTGTCGGCGGCCCACCCCTCCACTTT,CASSLVYSVGGPPLHF
.,TRBJ1-5,TRBV6-5,.,TGTGCCAGCAGGTCGCTGGGTCAGCCCCAGCATTTT,CASRSLGQPQHF
.,TRBJ1-1,TRBV5-1,.,TGCGCCAGCAGCGACCCCCGGGGAGCGAATGAAGCTTTCTTT,CASSDPRGANEAFF
.,TRBJ2-2,TRBV6-4,.,TGTGCCAGCAGTGGGGAACTTAACACCGGGGAGCTGTTTTTT,CASSGELNTGELFF
once,TRBJ1-1,TRBV14,.,TGTGCCAGCAGCCGGACAGAGAACACTGAAGCTTTCTTT,CASSRTENTEAFF
.,TRBJ2-7,TRBV2,.,TGTGCCGGCAGTGCGTTATCGGGGACGTACGAGCAGTACTTC,CAGSALSGTYEQYF
.,TRBJ2-3,TRBV10-1,.,TGCGCCAGCAGGGCACCGGGACTCAACACAGATACGCAGTATTTT,CASRAPGLNTDTQYF
once,TRBJ1-2,TRBV6-1,TRBD1,TGTGCCAGCCTCCAGGGGGGAGGGGGCAACTATGGCTACACCTTC,CASLQGGGGNYGYTF
.,TRBJ2-3,TRBV19,.,TGTGCAACAACCGGGACGCTCGCAGATACGCAGTATTTT,CATTGTLADTQYF
.,TRBJ2-2,TRBV6-6,TRBD2,TGTGCCAGCAGTTACCCTCCCCTAGCGGCAACCGGGGAGCTGTTTTTT,CASSYPPLAATGELFF
.,TRBJ1-3,TRBV11-3,TRBD1,TGTGCCAGCAGCTTTCCGGGACAGGGAGACACCATATATTTT,CASSFPGQGDTIYF
.,TRBJ1-2,TRBV6-1,.,TGTGCCAGCAGTGAGGGGTACAGTACCTTC,CASSEGYSTF
.,TRBJ1-3,TRBV29-1,TRBD1,TGCAGCGTCGGACAGGGGGCCTCTGGAAACACCATATATTTT,CSVGQGASGNTIYF
.,TRBJ2-2,TRBV23-1,.,TGCGCCAGCAGTCAATCGGCCTACTCGACAGGGAACACCGGGGAGCTGTTTTTT,CASSQSAYSTGNTGELFF
.,TRBJ1-4,TRBV7-2,.,TGTGCCAGCAGCTTAGGGTGGGGCCCAAATGAAAAACTGTTTTTT,CASSLGWGPNEKLFF
.,TRBJ2-7,TRBV30,.,TGTGCCTGGAATAATGCCAACTCCTACGAGCAGTACTTC,CAWNNANSYEQYF
.,TRBJ2-3,TRBV15,.,TGTGCCACCAGCACCTCGGGAACAGATACGCAGTATTTT,CATSTSGTDTQYF
.,TRBJ1-2,TRBV27,TRBD1,TGTGCCAGCAGTTTAAGAGGGGGCAGGGGGGATCGGGGCTACACCTTC,CASSLRGGRGDRGYTF
.,TRBJ1-5,TRBV2,TRBD1,TGTGCCAGCATGATAGGACAGGGGAGGCCCCAGCATTTT,CASMIGQGRPQHF
.,TRBJ2-3,TRBV4-1,.,TGCGCCAGCAGCCGAGTCGCAGATACGCAGTATTTT,CASSRVADTQYF
.,TRBJ2-1,TRBV5-5,.,TGTGCCAGCAGCTTGTTAGACCGAAACAATGAGCAGTTCTTC,CASSLLDRNNEQFF
.,TRBJ2-1,TRBV18,.,TGTGCCAGCTCACCACTTTACCCCAATGAGCAGTTCTTC,CASSPLYPNEQFF
.,TRBJ1-5,TRBV6-6,.,TGTGCCAGCAGTTACCCAGAAAAAATTCAGCCCCAGCATTTT,CASSYPEKIQPQHF
once,TRBJ2-2,TRBV9,.,TGTGCCAGCAGCGTTGCGCAGGGTAGCACCGGGGAGCTGTTTTTT,CASSVAQGSTGELFF
.,TRBJ1-6,TRBV6-5,TRBD1,TGTGCCAGCAGTTCCGACAGGGGTTCACCCCTCCACTTT,CASSSDRGSPLHF
few,TRBJ1-2,TRBV6-5,.,TGTGCCAGCAGTGACTCCAGGGTCGGCGGCTACACCTTC,CASSDSRVGGYTF
few,TRBJ1-1,TRBV7-9,TRBD1,TGTGCCAGCAGCCCCTCGACAGGGTTCACTGAAGCTTTCTTT,CASSPSTGFTEAFF
.,TRBJ2-1,TRBV11-2,TRBD2,TGTGCCAGCAGCTTAGGACTAGCTTGGAATGAGCAGTTCTTC,CASSLGLAWNEQFF
.,TRBJ2-3,TRBV5-1,TRBD2,TGCGCCAGCAGCCGAAGTTGGGGGGGAGGTACAGATACGCAGTATTTT,CASSRSWGGGTDTQYF
.,TRBJ1-4,TRBV30,.,TGTGCCTGGAGTGTAGAGCGAGGCAGCTGGTCTGAGGAAAAACTGTTTTTT,CAWSVERGSWSEEKLFF
.,TRBJ2-3,TRBV7-2,.,TGTGCCAGCAGCTTTTGGGGGACATACACAGATACGCAGTATTTT,CASSFWGTYTDTQYF
.,TRBJ2-5,TRBV5-1,.,TGCGCCAGCAGCTATGGGGGGGCGGAGACCCAGTACTTC,CASSYGGAETQYF
.,TRBJ2-1,TRBV7-7,TRBD2,TGTGCTAGCAGCGACCGGTGGACTAGCTCATACAATGAGCAGTTCTTC,CASSDRWTSSYNEQFF
.,TRBJ2-3,TRBV19,.,TGTGCCAGTAGTATACAGGGGAGTAGCACAGATACGCAGTATTTT,CASSIQGSSTDTQYF